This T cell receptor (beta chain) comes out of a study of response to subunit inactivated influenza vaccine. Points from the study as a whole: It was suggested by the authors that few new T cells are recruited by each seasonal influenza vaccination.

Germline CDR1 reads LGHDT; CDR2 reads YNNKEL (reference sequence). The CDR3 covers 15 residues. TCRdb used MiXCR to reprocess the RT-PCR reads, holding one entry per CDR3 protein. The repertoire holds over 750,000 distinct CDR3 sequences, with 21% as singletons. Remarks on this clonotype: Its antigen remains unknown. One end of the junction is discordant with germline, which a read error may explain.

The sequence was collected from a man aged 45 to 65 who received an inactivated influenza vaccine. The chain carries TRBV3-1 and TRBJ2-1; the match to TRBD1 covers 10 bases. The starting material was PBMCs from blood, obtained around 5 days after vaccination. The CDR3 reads CASSPWDRGGNEQSF. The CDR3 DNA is TGTGCCAGCAGCCCCTGGGACAGGGGAGGCAATGAGCAGTCCTTC.